Below, one TCR beta chain is given with its context. Assay: immunoSEQ multiplex PCR; the TCRdb copy retains only in-frame clones and omits some. The sample includes under 5,000 clones, 65% to 85% of them seen just once. The CDR3 sequence is 14 residues long. The germline CDR1 and CDR2 sequences are SGHNT and YYREEE (reference sequence). This record belongs to a study of immune evolution from preneoplasia to lung adenocarcinoma. Between the mid-2010s and the late 2010s, patients underwent resection in Japan or China. The sequence was collected from a donor older than 65 with lung adenocarcinoma. Sequenced: FFPE adjacent normal lung tissue. The chain uses TRBV5-4 and TRBJ2-5; TRBD2 matches at 7 bases. The J call is doubtful: the DNA matches TRBJ2-7 better. DNA of the CDR3: TGTGCCAGCAGCCCCAGACTAGCAGCCTACGAGCAGTACTTC. It specifies CASSPRLAAYEQYF.